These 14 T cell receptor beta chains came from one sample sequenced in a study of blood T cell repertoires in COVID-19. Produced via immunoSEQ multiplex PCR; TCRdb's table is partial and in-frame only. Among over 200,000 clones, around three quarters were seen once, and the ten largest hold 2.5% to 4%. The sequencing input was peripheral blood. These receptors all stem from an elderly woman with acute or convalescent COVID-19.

The CDR3 nucleotides are TGTGCCAGCATTAGTGCAGGGAACACTGAAGCTTTCTTT. This gives the protein CASISAGNTEAFF. The V call is TRBV6-5, the J call TRBJ1-1; D remains ambiguous. Germline V CDR1 and CDR2: MNHEY, SVGAGI. The CDR3 is 13 residues long. V lost 7 bases and J 1 base, leaving 10 bases between the germline ends.

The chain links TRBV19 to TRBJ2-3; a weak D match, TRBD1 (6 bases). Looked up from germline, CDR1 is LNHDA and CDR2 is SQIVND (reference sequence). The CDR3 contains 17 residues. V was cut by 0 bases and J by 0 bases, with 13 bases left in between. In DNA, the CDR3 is TGTGCCAGTAGTATAGATCGGAGGACAGTTAGCACAGATACGCAGTATTTT. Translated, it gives CASSIDRRTVSTDTQYF.

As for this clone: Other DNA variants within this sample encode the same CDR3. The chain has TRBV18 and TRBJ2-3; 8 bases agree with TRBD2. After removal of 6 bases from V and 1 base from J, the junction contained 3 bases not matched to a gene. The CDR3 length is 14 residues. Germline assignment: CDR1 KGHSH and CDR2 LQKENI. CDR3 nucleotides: TGTGCCAGCTCTCCCGGGGGGGGCACAGATACGCAGTATTTT. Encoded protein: CASSPGGGTDTQYF.

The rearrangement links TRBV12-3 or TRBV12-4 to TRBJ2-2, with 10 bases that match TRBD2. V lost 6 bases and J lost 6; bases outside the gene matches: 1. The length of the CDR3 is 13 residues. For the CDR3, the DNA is TGTGCCAGCAGGGGGACTAGCGCCGGGGAGCTGTTTTTT. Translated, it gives CASRGTSAGELFF.

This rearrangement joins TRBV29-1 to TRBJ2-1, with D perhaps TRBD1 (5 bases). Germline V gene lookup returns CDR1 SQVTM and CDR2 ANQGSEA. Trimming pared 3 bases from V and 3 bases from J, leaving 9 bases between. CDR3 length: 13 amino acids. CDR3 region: CSVDATGYNEQFF. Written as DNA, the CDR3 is TGCAGCGTTGACGCCACAGGCTACAATGAGCAGTTCTTC.

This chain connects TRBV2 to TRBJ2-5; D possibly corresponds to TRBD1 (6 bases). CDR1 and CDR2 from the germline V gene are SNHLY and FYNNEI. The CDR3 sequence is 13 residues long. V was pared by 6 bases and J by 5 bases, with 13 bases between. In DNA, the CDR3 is TGTGCCAGCAGCATACAGGGTCGGGAGACCCAGTACTTC. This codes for CASSIQGRETQYF. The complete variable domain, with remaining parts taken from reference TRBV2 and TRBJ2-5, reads EPEVTQTPSHQVTQMGQEVILRCVPISNHLYFYWYRQILGQKVEFLVSFYNNEISEKSEIFDDQFSVERPDGSNFTLKIRSTKLEDSAMYFCASSIQGRETQYFGPGTRLLVL.

Written as DNA, the CDR3 is TGTGCCAGCAGTTATCGACAGGGGAGAGGGGAAAAACTGTTTTTT. Its translation is CASSYRQGRGEKLFF. The rearrangement uses TRBV6-5 and TRBJ1-4, with 8 bases aligning to TRBD1. Germline V gene data show CDR1 as MNHEY and CDR2 as SVGAGI. V was pared by 3 bases and J by 8 bases, with 8 bases of the junction left unmatched. The length of the CDR3 is 15 residues.

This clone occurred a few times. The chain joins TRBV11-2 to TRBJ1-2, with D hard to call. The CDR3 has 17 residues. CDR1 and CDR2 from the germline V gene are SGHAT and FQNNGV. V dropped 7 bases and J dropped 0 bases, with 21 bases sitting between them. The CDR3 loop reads CASTTIWERRTNYGYTF. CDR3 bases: TGTGCCAGCACCACTATCTGGGAGAGGCGGACTAACTATGGCTACACCTTC.

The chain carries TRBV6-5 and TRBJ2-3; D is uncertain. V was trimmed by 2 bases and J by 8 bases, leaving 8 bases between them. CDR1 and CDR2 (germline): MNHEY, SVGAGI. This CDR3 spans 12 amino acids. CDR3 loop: CASSYNSGTQYF. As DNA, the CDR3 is TGTGCCAGCAGTTACAATTCGGGTACGCAGTATTTT.

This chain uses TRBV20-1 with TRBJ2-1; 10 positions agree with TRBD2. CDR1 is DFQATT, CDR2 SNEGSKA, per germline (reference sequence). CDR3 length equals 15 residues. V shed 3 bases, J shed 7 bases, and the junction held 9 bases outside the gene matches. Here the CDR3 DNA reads TGCAGTGCTAGTGGGAGAGGGACTAGCGTTAATGAGCAGTTCTTC. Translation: CSASGRGTSVNEQFF.

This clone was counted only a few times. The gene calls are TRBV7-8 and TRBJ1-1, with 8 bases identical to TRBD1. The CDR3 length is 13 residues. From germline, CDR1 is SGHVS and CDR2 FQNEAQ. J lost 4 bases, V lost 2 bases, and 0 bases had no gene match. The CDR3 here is CASSLTGGTEAFF. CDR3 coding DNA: TGTGCCAGCAGCTTAACAGGGGGCACTGAAGCTTTCTTT.

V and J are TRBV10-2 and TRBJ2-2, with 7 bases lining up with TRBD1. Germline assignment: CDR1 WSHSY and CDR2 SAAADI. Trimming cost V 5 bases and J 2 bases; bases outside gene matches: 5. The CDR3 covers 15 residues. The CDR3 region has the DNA TGCGCCAGCAGTTCCGGGACAGCAAACACCGGGGAGCTGTTTTTT. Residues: CASSSGTANTGELFF.

In DNA form, the CDR3 reads TGCGCCAGCACGGGTACCAGCTACGAGCAGTACTTC. Translated: CASTGTSYEQYF. The rearrangement uses TRBV23-1 and TRBJ2-7; D not resolved. TRBV23-1 is flagged as an ORF with uncertain function. The CDR3 consists of 12 residues. Trimming took off 7 bases at V and 3 bases at J, with 10 bases between the two ends.

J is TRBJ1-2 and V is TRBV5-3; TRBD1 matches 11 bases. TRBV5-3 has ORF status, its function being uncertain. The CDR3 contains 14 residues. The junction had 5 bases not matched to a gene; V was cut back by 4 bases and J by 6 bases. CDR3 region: CARSHPDRGHGYTF. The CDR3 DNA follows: TGTGCCAGAAGCCACCCGGACAGGGGGCATGGCTACACCTTC.